This T cell receptor beta chain was identified in a study of blood T cell repertoires in COVID-19. Turning to the study itself: The United States, Italy and Spain supplied acute and convalescent COVID-19 samples. PBMCs, B-cell-depleted T cells, or T cells were the source of the cDNA or gDNA that made up the material.

In the source study's methods: By means of reference gene primer amplification, nucleated cell counts were estimated. The repertoire was sequenced with immunoSEQ multiplex PCR; TCRdb's copy has only in-frame clones and lacks some. Clonal size and the V and J genes are those of that table, whereas D and trimming came from the DNA. This sample has about 170,000 clones, with around 82% found just once. The CDR3 sequence is 12 residues long. The trim removed 9 bases at V and 7 bases at J, leaving 6 bases unmatched. Germline CDR1 and CDR2: MDHEN and SYDVKM. This sequence joins TRBV28 and TRBJ2-7; 10 bases are shared with TRBD1. The sample was peripheral blood. This sequence originates from an older woman who had recovered from COVID-19. CDR3 residues: CASGTGALEQYF. The DNA of the CDR3 is TGTGCCAGTGGGACAGGGGCTCTTGAGCAGTACTTC.